This passage covers 13 T cell receptor beta chains from one sample sequenced in a study of blood T cell repertoires in COVID-19. Generated by immunoSEQ multiplex PCR, the TCRdb table keeps only in-frame clones and is missing some. The data hold 200,000 to 250,000 clones, with 75% to 85% observed a single time. The sequencing sample was made of PBMCs or T cells enriched from blood (not recorded which). The receptors shown here come from a middle-aged man who had recovered from COVID-19.

The genes are TRBV5-6 and TRBJ2-1, with 8 bases that match TRBD2. CDR3 length: 16 amino acids. Germline-derived CDR1 and CDR2 are SGHDT and YYEEEE. V was clipped by 4 bases and J by 15 bases; unmatched bases: 21. The CDR3 protein is CASSLTGSPGLDIRFF. CDR3 sequence (DNA): TGTGCCAGCAGCCTTACAGGGTCGCCGGGACTAGATATTCGGTTCTTC.

V gene TRBV19 combines with J gene TRBJ2-2, with D hard to call. Germline CDR1 LNHDA, CDR2 SQIVND (reference sequence). The length of the CDR3 is 15 residues. Trimming took off 10 bases at V and 3 bases at J, with 18 bases between the two ends. CDR3 nucleotides: TGTGCCACCGCGGCGGCATCCTACGACACCGGGGAGCTGTTTTTT. It codes for CATAAASYDTGELFF.

The V and J genes are TRBV2 and TRBJ1-4; 8 nucleotides match TRBD1. Germline V gene lookup returns CDR1 SNHLY and CDR2 FYNNEI. J gave up 3 bases and V 7 bases, and 4 bases lay outside the gene matches. This CDR3 spans 14 amino acids. CDR3 coding DNA: TGTGCCAGCACCGCACAGGGGGCTAATGAAAAACTGTTTTTT. This codes for CASTAQGANEKLFF.

This clone was counted once. The V gene is TRBV7-9, the J gene TRBJ2-3; no clear D. The length of the CDR3 is 13 residues. The germline V and J ends were trimmed by 6 bases and 6 bases, with 13 bases remaining between them. Germline V lookup: CDR1 SEHNR, CDR2 FQNEAQ (reference sequence). CDR3 loop: CASRKTGADTQYF. The CDR3 bases are TGTGCCAGCAGAAAAACGGGTGCGGATACGCAGTATTTT.

The rearrangement joins TRBV18 to TRBJ2-3, with TRBD1 identical over 7 bases. Germline CDR1 is KGHSH and CDR2 is LQKENI. CDR3 size: 15 residues. V dropped 5 bases and J dropped 4; count of bases not matched to a gene: 9. The CDR3 region is CASSKGTARADTQYF. The CDR3 region has the DNA TGTGCCAGCTCAAAGGGGACAGCCCGTGCAGATACGCAGTATTTT.

The CDR3 protein is CASTSGGLNEQFF. The CDR3 region has the DNA TGTGCCAGCACCTCCGGCGGGCTTAATGAGCAGTTCTTC. This chain joins TRBV27 and TRBJ2-1; possibly TRBD2 for D (5 bases). Per the germline V gene, CDR1 is MNHEY and CDR2 is SMNVEV (reference sequence). Trimming removed 7 bases at V and 7 bases at J, with 14 bases between. The CDR3 consists of 13 residues.

The rearrangement joins TRBV5-4 to TRBJ2-7; the match to TRBD2 covers 10 bases. The CDR3 consists of 15 residues. Germline values: CDR1 SGHNT, CDR2 YYREEE (reference sequence). V shed 4 bases and J 4 bases; nucleotides not matched to a gene: 8. The CDR3 DNA reads as TGTGCCAGCAGCCCAGGCGGTAGCGGGAGGTACGAGCAGTACTTC. It codes for CASSPGGSGRYEQYF.

This chain joins TRBV27 and TRBJ2-5; 8 positions match TRBD1. Germline CDR1 is MNHEY and CDR2 is SMNVEV (reference sequence). The CDR3 is 13 amino acids. Losses at the gene ends were 5 bases for V and 4 bases for J; bases not matched to a gene: 3. CDR3 nucleotides: TGTGCCAGCAGTAGAGACAGGGGAGAGACCCAGTACTTC. Amino acids: CASSRDRGETQYF.

The chain uses TRBV27 and TRBJ1-2; no reliable D call. Looked up from germline, CDR1 is MNHEY and CDR2 is SMNVEV (reference sequence). The V gene lost 4 bases and the J gene lost 4 bases, with 10 bases spanning the gap. The CDR3 totals 13 residues. The CDR3: CASSSSGGYGYTF. DNA of the CDR3: TGTGCCAGCAGTTCGTCCGGCGGCTATGGCTACACCTTC.

This clone was seen only once. V gene TRBV5-1 combines with J gene TRBJ2-7; weak D call: TRBD1 (5 bases). The CDR3 runs 13 residues. The V gene lost 7 bases and the J gene lost 2 bases, with 13 bases spanning the gap. CDR1 is SGHRS and CDR2 is YFSETQ in the germline V gene. This CDR3 reads CASGQGLPYEQYF. CDR3 coding DNA: TGCGCCAGCGGCCAGGGCCTTCCCTACGAGCAGTACTTC.

The rearrangement links TRBV29-1 to TRBJ2-5; D ambiguous. The V end was cut by 2 bases, the J end by 3 bases, with 7 bases between. This CDR3 spans 12 amino acids. Germline V gene sequence: CDR1 SQVTM, CDR2 ANQGSEA. The CDR3 nucleotides are TGCAGCGTTGAACAGCTAGAAGAGACCCAGTACTTC. Protein product: CSVEQLEETQYF.

This clone was detected a few times. This rearrangement joins TRBV30 to TRBJ1-2, with a possible D match to TRBD1 (6 bases). CDR1 and CDR2 from the germline V gene are GTSNPN and SVGIG (reference sequence). The CDR3 runs 12 residues. Trimming pared 2 bases from V and 8 bases from J, leaving 12 bases between. CDR3 sequence (DNA): TGTGCCTGGAGTATAACAGGGTCCGGCTACACCTTC. Its translation: CAWSITGSGYTF.

This clone came up once. This chain joins TRBV5-1 and TRBJ1-1, with D tentatively TRBD1 (6 bases). Germline V lookup: CDR1 SGHRS, CDR2 YFSETQ. V lost 4 bases, J lost 4 bases, and 14 bases lay in between. The CDR3 contains 14 residues. The DNA for the CDR3 is TGCGCCAGCAGCCTAGCAGGGGTTCGCACTGAAGCTTTCTTT. It specifies CASSLAGVRTEAFF.